The 18 T cell receptor beta chains given below trace back to one sample, sequenced in a study of regulatory T cells in long-lasting Graves disease. Noted time point: newly diagnosed GD, antithyroid drugs for less than 3 months. PBMC-derived RNA was used for the TCR library. Building of the TCR beta libraries involved iRepertoire HTBI primers and Arm-PCR of CDR3 regions. MiXCR was run by TCRdb on the multiplex PCR reads, yielding one entry per CDR3 protein. The repertoire has around 420,000 distinct CDR3 sequences, over 12% of them found once; the top ten carry about 8%. The sample was also linked to a second study, of T cells in Graves' hyperthyroidism and ophthalmopathy.

Sample: peripheral blood mononuclear cells (PBMCs), taken at new diagnosis, from a patient treated with antithyroid drugs. These receptor sequences come from a woman in her 40s with Graves disease.

There are many counts of this clonotype. The chain combines TRBV20-1 with TRBJ2-7, with D uncertain. The germline gives CDR1 DFQATT, CDR2 SNEGSKA (reference sequence). Trimming pared 1 base from V and 2 bases from J, leaving 6 bases between. There are 12 residues in the CDR3. CDR3 bases: TGCAGTGCTAGAGCTTCTGCCTACGAGCAGTACTTC. Its protein is CSARASAYEQYF.

This clonotype was counted only a few times. This sequence joins TRBV19 and TRBJ1-3, with 10 bases matching TRBD1. V trimming: 3 bases; J trimming: 3 bases; junction bases outside the gene matches: 2. CDR1 and CDR2 (germline): LNHDA, SQIVND (reference sequence). This CDR3 region has 15 residues. The CDR3 reads CASSIRDRGGNTIYF. The CDR3 DNA reads TGTGCCAGTAGTATCCGGGACAGGGGTGGAAACACCATATATTTT. The whole variable domain, filled in from reference TRBV19 and TRBJ1-3, reads DGGITQSPKYLFRKEGQNVTLSCEQNLNHDAMYWYRQDPGQGLRLIYYSQIVNDFQKGDIAEGYSVSREKKESFPLTVTSAQKNPTAFYLCASSIRDRGGNTIYFGEGSWLTVV.

This clonotype came up many times. The V call is TRBV19, the J call TRBJ1-6; D is unclear. The V end was cut by 5 bases, the J end by 4 bases, with 3 bases between. The CDR3 has 12 residues. Germline V gives CDR1 LNHDA, CDR2 SQIVND (reference sequence). The CDR3 spells CASSGYNSPLHF. The CDR3 DNA is TGTGCCAGTAGTGGGTATAATTCACCCCTCCACTTT.

This clonotype has more than one count but fewer than ten. This chain connects TRBV18 to TRBJ2-3; 10 nucleotides line up with TRBD2. The CDR3 totals 16 residues. Germline V gives CDR1 KGHSH, CDR2 LQKENI. The V segment lost 3 bases and the J segment 7 bases; nucleotides outside the gene matches: 10. CDR3 protein: CASSPTPGTSAYTQYF. DNA for the CDR3: TGTGCCAGCTCACCCACCCCGGGGACTAGCGCCTATACGCAGTATTTT.

In this sample, this clonotype turned up many times. A read error may produce the germline difference seen at one junction end. The chain has TRBV12-3 or TRBV12-4 and TRBJ2-3, with D perhaps matching TRBD1 or TRBD2 (6 bases each). The CDR3 totals 14 residues. The CDR3 sequence: CASSLGGITDTQYF. The CDR3 nucleotides are TGTGCCAGTAGTTTAGGGGGGATCACAGATACGCAGTATTTT.

Comment on this clonotype: This CDR3 fails to terminate in the conserved phenylalanine or tryptophan, so it likely reflects a read error. This CDR3 is CASSPRGYEQYS. Written as DNA, the CDR3 is TGTGCCAGCTCACCACGGGGATACGAGCAGTACTCC. This chain uses TRBV18 with TRBJ2-7; D gene uncertain. The germline V gene encodes CDR1 KGHSH and CDR2 LQKENI. V lost 1 base, J lost 4 bases, and 5 bases lay in between. The CDR3 contains 12 residues.

There are a few counts of this clonotype. This chain joins TRBV6-2 or TRBV6-3 and TRBJ2-5, with D possibly TRBD2 on 6 matching bases. This CDR3 is built from 15 residues. V lost 6 bases and J lost 1, with 15 bases in between. The germline V gene has CDR1 MNHEY and CDR2 SVGEGT. CDR3: CASSPGTVLQETQYF. CDR3 coding DNA: TGTGCCAGCAGCCCCGGGACTGTTCTCCAAGAGACCCAGTACTTC.

This clonotype was seen only a few times. A read error may be the cause here, since a much bigger clone is one base away. The CDR3, as DNA: TGTGCCAGCAGCCAAGCGGGGGAAGGCGAAAAACTGGTTTTT. Translated, it gives CASSQAGEGEKLVF. The V call is TRBV3-1, the J call TRBJ1-4; D might be TRBD1 (5 bases). The CDR3 length is 14 residues. CDR1 LGHDT and CDR2 YNNKEL come from the germline V gene (reference sequence). The entire variable domain, with the rest obtained from reference TRBV3-1 and TRBJ1-4, is as follows: DTAVSQTPKYLVTQMGNDKSIKCEQNLGHDTMYWYKQDSKKFLKIMFSYNNKELIINETVPNRFSPKSPDKAHLNLHINSLELGDSAVYFCASSQAGEGEKLVFGSGTQLSVL.

This clonotype showed up many times. The genes are TRBV6-1 and TRBJ2-2; 11 bases are shared with TRBD2. The CDR3 length is 18 residues. Germline CDR1 and CDR2: MNHNS and SASEGT. V trimming: 6 bases; J trimming: 0 bases; junction bases outside the gene matches: 9. CDR3 in DNA: TGTGCCAGCAGATCAGGACTAGCGGGTTTCGCGAACACCGGGGAGCTGTTTTTT. It encodes CASRSGLAGFANTGELFF.

This clonotype has ten or more counts. The chain carries TRBV20-1 and TRBJ1-4; 9 bases fit TRBD1. There are 15 residues in the CDR3. Germline CDR1 and CDR2: DFQATT and SNEGSKA (reference sequence). The ends lost 6 bases at V and 8 bases at J; junction bases unmatched: 13. The CDR3 region has the DNA TGCAGTGCCCCGAGCCCGGGACAGGGAACAGAAAAACTGTTTTTT. Translation gives CSAPSPGQGTEKLFF.

This clonotype was detected ten times or more. V gene TRBV11-2 combines with J gene TRBJ2-1; 9 bases are shared with TRBD1. J gave up 3 bases and V 7 bases, and 10 bases lay outside the gene matches. The CDR3 runs to 16 residues. Per the germline V gene, CDR1 is SGHAT and CDR2 is FQNNGV. The CDR3 nucleotides are TGTGCCAGCACCTGGCTTGGGGGACAGGGCTACAATGAGCAGTTCTTC. Translation: CASTWLGGQGYNEQFF.

This chain uses TRBV19 with TRBJ1-1, with a weak D call TRBD1 (5 bases). CDR3 length: 13 residues. Trimming pared 11 bases from V and 0 bases from J, leaving 13 bases between. Per germline, CDR1 LNHDA and CDR2 SQIVND (reference sequence). CDR3 sequence reads: CAWSEGLNTEAFF. Here the CDR3 DNA reads TGTGCCTGGAGTGAGGGGCTGAACACTGAAGCTTTCTTT. The variable domain in full, completed from reference TRBV19 and TRBJ1-1, reads DGGITQSPKYLFRKEGQNVTLSCEQNLNHDAMYWYRQDPGQGLRLIYYSQIVNDFQKGDIAEGYSVSREKKESFPLTVTSAQKNPTAFYLCAWSEGLNTEAFFGQGTRLTVV.

This clonotype was counted ten times or more. V and J are TRBV11-2 and TRBJ2-3; D uncertain. The germline CDR1 and CDR2 sequences are SGHAT and FQNNGV. The CDR3 loop spans 13 amino acids. Deletions cut 1 base from V and 4 bases from J, with 6 bases between. Here the CDR3 DNA reads TGTGCCAGCAGCTTAGTCGGACCAGATACGCAGTATTTT. This sequence encodes CASSLVGPDTQYF.

This clonotype was seen ten or more times. The V gene is TRBV28, the J gene TRBJ2-7; 7 bases match TRBD1. Germline CDR1 and CDR2: MDHEN and SYDVKM. V dropped 5 bases and J dropped 1; count of bases not matched to a gene: 8. CDR3 size: 15 residues. For the CDR3, the DNA is TGTGCCAGCAGTCCCACGGGACAGTTATCCTACGAGCAGTACTTC. This gives the protein CASSPTGQLSYEQYF. Combining the CDR3 with reference TRBV28 and TRBJ2-7 gives the whole variable domain DVKVTQSSRYLVKRTGEKVFLECVQDMDHENMFWYRQDPGLGLRLIYFSYDVKMKEKGDIPEGYSVSREKKERFSLILESASTNQTSMYLCASSPTGQLSYEQYFGPGTRLTVT.

This clonotype has ten or more counts. In DNA form, the CDR3 reads TGTGCCAGCACCTCAGGGTTTGTAACTGAAGCTTTCTTT. It is translated as CASTSGFVTEAFF. V is TRBV28 and J is TRBJ1-1; a possible D gene is TRBD1 (5 bases). Germline assignment: CDR1 MDHEN and CDR2 SYDVKM. Trimming shortened V by 7 bases and J by 5 bases, and 14 bases separated the two germline ends. The CDR3 is 13 residues long.

This clonotype was recorded at least ten times. The CDR3 DNA follows: TGCGCCAGCAGCTTCCGAAGTAGCGGGCCGTACAATGAGCAGTTCTTC. It specifies CASSFRSSGPYNEQFF. The gene calls are TRBV5-1 and TRBJ2-1, with 7 bases identical to TRBD2. V lost 2 bases to trimming and J lost 4 bases; unmatched junction nucleotides: 9. The CDR3 is made up of 16 amino acids. The germline CDR1 and CDR2 sequences are SGHRS and YFSETQ.

This clonotype was detected ten times or more. This rearrangement joins TRBV2 to TRBJ1-5; a possible D gene is TRBD1 (5 bases). Trimming shortened V by 6 bases and J by 1 base, and 13 bases separated the two germline ends. The CDR3 spans 15 residues. Germline loops: CDR1 SNHLY, CDR2 FYNNEI. CDR3 sequence reads: CASRRGAGSNQPQHF. The CDR3 DNA sequence: TGTGCCAGCAGACGGGGCGCCGGGAGCAATCAGCCCCAGCATTTT.

This clonotype was seen only a few times. The chain couples TRBV5-1 to TRBJ2-7; D perhaps matches TRBD1 (6 bases). Between the trimmed V and J ends, which lost 4 bases and 5 bases, there was a span of 13 bases. The CDR3 spans 13 residues. CDR1 is SGHRS, CDR2 YFSETQ, per germline. Here the CDR3 DNA reads TGCGCCAGCAGCCTGAATGAGGGGGACGAGCAGTACTTC. Translated: CASSLNEGDEQYF.